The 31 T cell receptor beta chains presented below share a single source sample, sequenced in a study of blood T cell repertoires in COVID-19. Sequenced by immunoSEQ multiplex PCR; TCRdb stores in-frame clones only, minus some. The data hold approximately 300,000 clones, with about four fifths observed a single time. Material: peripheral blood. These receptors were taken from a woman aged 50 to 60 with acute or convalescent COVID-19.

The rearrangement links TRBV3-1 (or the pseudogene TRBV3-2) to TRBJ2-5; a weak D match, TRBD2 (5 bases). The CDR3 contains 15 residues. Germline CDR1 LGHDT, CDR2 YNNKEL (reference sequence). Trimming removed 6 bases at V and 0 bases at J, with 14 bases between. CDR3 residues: CASRHTGSNQETQYF. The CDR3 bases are TGTGCCAGCAGACATACGGGGTCTAACCAAGAGACCCAGTACTTC.

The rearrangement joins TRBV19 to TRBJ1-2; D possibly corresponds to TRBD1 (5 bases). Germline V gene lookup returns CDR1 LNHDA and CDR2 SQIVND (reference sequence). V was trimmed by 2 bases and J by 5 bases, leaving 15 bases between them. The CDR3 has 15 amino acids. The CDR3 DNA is TGTGCCAGTAGTATACGGGCGACAGAAGATTATGGCTACACCTTC. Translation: CASSIRATEDYGYTF.

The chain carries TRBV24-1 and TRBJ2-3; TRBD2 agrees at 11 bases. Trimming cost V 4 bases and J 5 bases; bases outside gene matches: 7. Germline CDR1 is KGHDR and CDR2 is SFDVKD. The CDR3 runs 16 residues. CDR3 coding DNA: TGTGCCACCAGTGACTCGACTAGCGGGATCGTAGATACGCAGTATTTT. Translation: CATSDSTSGIVDTQYF.

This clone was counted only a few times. The chain's CDR3 is CASSEYERFAYEQYF. The CDR3 nucleotides read TGTGCCAGCAGTGAATATGAGAGGTTCGCGTACGAGCAGTACTTC. J is TRBJ2-7 and V is TRBV6-1; D is unresolved. The V end was cut by 2 bases, the J end by 4 bases, with 15 bases between. CDR3 size: 15 residues. Looked up from germline, CDR1 is MNHNS and CDR2 is SASEGT.

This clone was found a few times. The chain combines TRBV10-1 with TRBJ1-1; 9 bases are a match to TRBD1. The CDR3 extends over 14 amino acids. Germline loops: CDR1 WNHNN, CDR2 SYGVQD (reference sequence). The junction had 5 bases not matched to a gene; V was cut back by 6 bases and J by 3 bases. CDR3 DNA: TGCGCCAGCAGAACAGGGGGCGCGGACACTGAAGCTTTCTTT. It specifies CASRTGGADTEAFF.

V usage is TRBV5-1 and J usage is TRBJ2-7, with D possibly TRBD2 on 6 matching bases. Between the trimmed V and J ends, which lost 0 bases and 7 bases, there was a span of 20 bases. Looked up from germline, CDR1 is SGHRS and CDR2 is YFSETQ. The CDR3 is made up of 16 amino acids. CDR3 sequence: CASSLVAVPGMGEQYF. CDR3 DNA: TGCGCCAGCAGCTTGGTAGCGGTTCCAGGGATGGGGGAGCAGTACTTC.

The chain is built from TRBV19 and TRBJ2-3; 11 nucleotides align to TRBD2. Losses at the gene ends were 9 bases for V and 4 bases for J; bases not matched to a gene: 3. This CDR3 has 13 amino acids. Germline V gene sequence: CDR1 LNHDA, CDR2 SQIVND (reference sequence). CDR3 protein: CASGLAGADTQYF. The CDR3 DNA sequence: TGTGCCAGCGGACTAGCGGGCGCAGATACGCAGTATTTT.

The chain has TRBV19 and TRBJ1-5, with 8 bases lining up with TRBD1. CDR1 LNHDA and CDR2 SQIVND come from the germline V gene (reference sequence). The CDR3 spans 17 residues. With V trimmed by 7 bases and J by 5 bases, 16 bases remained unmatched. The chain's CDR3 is CASKTAPGQESDQPQHF. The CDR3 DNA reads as TGTGCCAGTAAAACCGCTCCGGGACAGGAAAGCGATCAGCCCCAGCATTTT.

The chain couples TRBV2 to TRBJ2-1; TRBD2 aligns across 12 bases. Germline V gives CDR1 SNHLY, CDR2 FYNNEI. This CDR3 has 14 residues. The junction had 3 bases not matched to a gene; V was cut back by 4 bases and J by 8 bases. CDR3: CASSATSGSDEQFF. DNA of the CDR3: TGTGCCAGCAGTGCGACTAGCGGGAGCGATGAGCAGTTCTTC.

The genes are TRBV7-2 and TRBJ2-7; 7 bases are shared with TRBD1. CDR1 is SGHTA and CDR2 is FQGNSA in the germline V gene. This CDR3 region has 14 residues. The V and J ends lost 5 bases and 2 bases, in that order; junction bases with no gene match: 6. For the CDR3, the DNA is TGTGCCAGCAGCCCCCGACAGGGAACCTACGAGCAGTACTTC. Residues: CASSPRQGTYEQYF. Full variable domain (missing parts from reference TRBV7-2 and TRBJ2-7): GAGVSQSPSNKVTEKGKDVELRCDPISGHTALYWYRQSLGQGLEFLIYFQGNSAPDKSGLPSDRFSAERTGGSVSTLTIQRTQQEDSAVYLCASSPRQGTYEQYFGPGTRLTVT.

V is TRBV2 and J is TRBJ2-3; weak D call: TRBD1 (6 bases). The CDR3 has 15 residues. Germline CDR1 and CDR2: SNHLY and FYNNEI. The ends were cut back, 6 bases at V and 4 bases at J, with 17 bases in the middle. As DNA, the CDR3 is TGTGCCAGCAGGGGGACACCCTTATTCGCAGATACGCAGTATTTT. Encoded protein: CASRGTPLFADTQYF.

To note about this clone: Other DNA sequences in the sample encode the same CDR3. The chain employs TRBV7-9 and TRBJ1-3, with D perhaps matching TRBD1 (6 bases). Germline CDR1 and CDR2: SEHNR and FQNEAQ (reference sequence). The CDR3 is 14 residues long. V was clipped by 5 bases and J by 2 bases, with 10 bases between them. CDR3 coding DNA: TGTGCCAGCAGCCTACAGGGAACTGGAAACACCATATATTTT. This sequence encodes CASSLQGTGNTIYF.

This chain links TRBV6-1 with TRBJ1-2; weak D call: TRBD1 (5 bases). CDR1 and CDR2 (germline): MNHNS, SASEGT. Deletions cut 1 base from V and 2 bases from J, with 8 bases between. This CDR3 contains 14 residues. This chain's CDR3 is CASSEVDRNYGYTF. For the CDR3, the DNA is TGTGCCAGCAGTGAAGTCGACAGAAACTATGGCTACACCTTC.

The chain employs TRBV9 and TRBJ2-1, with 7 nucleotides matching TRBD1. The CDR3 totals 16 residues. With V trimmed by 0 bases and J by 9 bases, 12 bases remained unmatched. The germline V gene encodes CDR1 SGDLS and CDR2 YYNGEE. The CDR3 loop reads CASSVAGAGAGGEQFF. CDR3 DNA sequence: TGTGCCAGCAGCGTAGCTGGGGCGGGCGCAGGGGGTGAGCAGTTCTTC.

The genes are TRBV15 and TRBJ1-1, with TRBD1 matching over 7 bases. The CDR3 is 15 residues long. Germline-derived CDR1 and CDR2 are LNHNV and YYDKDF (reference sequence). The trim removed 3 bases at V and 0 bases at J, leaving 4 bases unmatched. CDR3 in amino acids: CATSRTGSVNTEAFF. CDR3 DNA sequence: TGTGCCACCAGCAGGACAGGGTCGGTGAACACTGAAGCTTTCTTT.

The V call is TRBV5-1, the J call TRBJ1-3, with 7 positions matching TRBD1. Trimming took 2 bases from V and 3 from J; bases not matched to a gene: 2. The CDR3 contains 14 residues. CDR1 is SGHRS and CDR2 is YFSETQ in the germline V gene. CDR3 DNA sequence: TGCGCCAGCAGCTTAGGGACAGTTGGAAACACCATATATTTT. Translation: CASSLGTVGNTIYF.

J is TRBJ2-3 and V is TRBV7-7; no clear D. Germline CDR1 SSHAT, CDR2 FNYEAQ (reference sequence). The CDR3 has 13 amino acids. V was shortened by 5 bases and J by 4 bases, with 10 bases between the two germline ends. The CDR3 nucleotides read TGTGCCAGCAGCCCCGATCCGGCAGATACGCAGTATTTT. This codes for CASSPDPADTQYF.

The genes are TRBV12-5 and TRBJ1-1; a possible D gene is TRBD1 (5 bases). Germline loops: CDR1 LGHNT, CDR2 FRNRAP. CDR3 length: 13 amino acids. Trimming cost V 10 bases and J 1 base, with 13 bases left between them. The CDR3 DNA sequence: TGTGCTACTAGCGCCGGGGCGAACACTGAAGCTTTCTTT. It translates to CATSAGANTEAFF.

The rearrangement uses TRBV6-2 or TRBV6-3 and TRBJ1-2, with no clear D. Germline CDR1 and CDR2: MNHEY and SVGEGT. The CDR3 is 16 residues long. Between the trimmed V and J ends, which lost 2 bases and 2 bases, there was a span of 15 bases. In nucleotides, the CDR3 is TGTGCCAGCAGTTACGTCGCCGGAGGCCCGAACTATGGCTACACCTTC. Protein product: CASSYVAGGPNYGYTF.

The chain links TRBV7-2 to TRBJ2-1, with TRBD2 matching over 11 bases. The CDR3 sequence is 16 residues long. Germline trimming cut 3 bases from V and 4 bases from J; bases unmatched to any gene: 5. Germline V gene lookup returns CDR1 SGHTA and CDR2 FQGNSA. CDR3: CASSFSLAGGYNEQFF. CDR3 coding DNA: TGTGCCAGCAGCTTTAGTCTAGCGGGGGGATACAATGAGCAGTTCTTC. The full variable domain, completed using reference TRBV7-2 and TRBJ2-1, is GAGVSQSPSNKVTEKGKDVELRCDPISGHTALYWYRQSLGQGLEFLIYFQGNSAPDKSGLPSDRFSAERTGGSVSTLTIQRTQQEDSAVYLCASSFSLAGGYNEQFFGPGTRLTVL.

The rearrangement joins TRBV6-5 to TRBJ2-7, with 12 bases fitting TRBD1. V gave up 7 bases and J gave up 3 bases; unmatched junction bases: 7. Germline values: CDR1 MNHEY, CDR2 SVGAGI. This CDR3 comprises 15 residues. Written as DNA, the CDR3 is TGTGCCAGCACCAACCGGGACAGGGGGCTCTACGAGCAGTACGTC. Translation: CASTNRDRGLYEQYV.

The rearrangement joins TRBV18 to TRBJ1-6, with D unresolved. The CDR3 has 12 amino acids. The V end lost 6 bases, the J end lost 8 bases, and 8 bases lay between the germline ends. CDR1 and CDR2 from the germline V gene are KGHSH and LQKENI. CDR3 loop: CASSKRHSPLHF. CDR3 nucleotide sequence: TGTGCCAGCTCTAAGAGGCATTCACCCCTCCACTTT.

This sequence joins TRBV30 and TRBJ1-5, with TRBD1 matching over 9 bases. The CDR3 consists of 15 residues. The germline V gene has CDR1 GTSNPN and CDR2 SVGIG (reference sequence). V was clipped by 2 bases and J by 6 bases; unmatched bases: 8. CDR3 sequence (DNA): TGTGCCTGGAGTACCGGACAGGGGCCGGTTCAGCCCCAGCATTTT. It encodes CAWSTGQGPVQPQHF.

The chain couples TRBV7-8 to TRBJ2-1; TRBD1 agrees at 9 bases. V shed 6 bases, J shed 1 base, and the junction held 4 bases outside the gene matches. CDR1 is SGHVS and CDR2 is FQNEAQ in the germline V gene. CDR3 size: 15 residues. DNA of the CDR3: TGTGCCAGCAGTCAGACAGGGGGTTCCTACAATGAGCAGTTCTTC. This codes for CASSQTGGSYNEQFF.

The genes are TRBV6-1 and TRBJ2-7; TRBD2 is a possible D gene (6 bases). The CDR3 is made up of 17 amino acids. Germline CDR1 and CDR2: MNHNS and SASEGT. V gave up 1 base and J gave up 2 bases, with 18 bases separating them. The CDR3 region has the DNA TGTGCCAGCAGTGAAGTATGGCAGGGACTGATACCCTACGAGCAGTACGTC. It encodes CASSEVWQGLIPYEQYV.

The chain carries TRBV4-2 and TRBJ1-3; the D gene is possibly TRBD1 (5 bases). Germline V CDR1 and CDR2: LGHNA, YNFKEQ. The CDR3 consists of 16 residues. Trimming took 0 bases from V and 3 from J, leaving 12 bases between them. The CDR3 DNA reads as TGTGCCAGCAGCCAAGATGCAGGGCCCGGTGGAAACACCATATATTTT. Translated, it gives CASSQDAGPGGNTIYF.

The CDR3 DNA sequence: TGTGCCAGCAGCCATTCCCTAAGGGCAGGGGCCTATGGCTACACCTTC. Translated, it gives CASSHSLRAGAYGYTF. The chain couples TRBV4-2 to TRBJ1-2, with D perhaps matching TRBD1 (6 bases). Trimming stripped 3 bases from V and 4 bases from J, with 18 bases between. CDR1 and CDR2 (germline): LGHNA, YNFKEQ. CDR3 length equals 16 residues.

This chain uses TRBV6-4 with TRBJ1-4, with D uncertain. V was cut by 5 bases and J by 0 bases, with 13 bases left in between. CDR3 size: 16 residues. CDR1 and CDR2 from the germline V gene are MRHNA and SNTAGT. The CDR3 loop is CASSLGRVATNEKLFF. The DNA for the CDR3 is TGTGCCAGCAGTCTGGGCCGCGTGGCAACTAATGAAAAACTGTTTTTT.

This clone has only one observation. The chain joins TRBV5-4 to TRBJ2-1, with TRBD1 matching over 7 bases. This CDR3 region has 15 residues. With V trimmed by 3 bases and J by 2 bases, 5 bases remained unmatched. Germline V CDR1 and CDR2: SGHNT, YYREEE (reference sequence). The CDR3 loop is CASSSRQGPYNEQFF. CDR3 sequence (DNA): TGTGCCAGCAGCTCCAGACAGGGACCCTACAATGAGCAGTTCTTC.

CDR3 coding DNA: TGTGCCTGGAGTCCCGGGTATTACAATGAGCAGTTCTTC. Its protein is CAWSPGYYNEQFF. This chain joins TRBV30 and TRBJ2-1, with D uncertain. This CDR3 comprises 13 residues. CDR1 and CDR2 (germline): GTSNPN, SVGIG (reference sequence). V dropped 2 bases and J dropped 4 bases, with 9 bases sitting between them.

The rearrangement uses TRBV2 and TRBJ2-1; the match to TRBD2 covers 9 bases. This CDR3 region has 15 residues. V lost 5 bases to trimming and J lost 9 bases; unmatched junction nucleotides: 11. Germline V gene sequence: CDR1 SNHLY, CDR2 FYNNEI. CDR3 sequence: CASSFRRGGETEQFF. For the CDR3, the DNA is TGTGCCAGCAGTTTCCGGCGCGGGGGGGAGACTGAGCAGTTCTTC.